A selection of T cell receptor beta chains follows, all from one sample in a study of cytomegalovirus exposure and HLA in healthy donors. Assay: immunoSEQ multiplex PCR; the TCRdb copy retains only in-frame clones and omits some. Among roughly 140,000 clones listed, about two thirds were seen once. Sequencing was carried out using PBMCs. The receptors were gathered from a man in his forties in good health and CMV-seronegative. Both conserved end residues are part of each CDR3. D genes are given only for firm matches. Not every row has a clone size; where given, it reads once, few, many or a size class.

>TRBV6-5|.|TRBJ2-5|TRBD1
TGTGCCAGCAGTAGGGGACAGGGGGGGGTGGAGACCCAGTACTTC
CASSRGQGGVETQYF
>TRBV18|.|TRBJ2-5|TRBD2
TGTGCCAGCTCCCCAGGACTAGCGGGGCAAGAGACCCAGTACTTC
CASSPGLAGQETQYF
>TRBV4-3|.|TRBJ2-7|.
TGCGCCAGCAGCCAAGGTGTCGCGGGTCTTTACGAGCAGTACTTC
CASSQGVAGLYEQYF
>TRBV25-1|once|TRBJ2-7|.
TGTGCCAGCAGCGAAGGGCCAGACTACGAGCAGTACTTC
CASSEGPDYEQYF
>TRBV11-2|.|TRBJ2-7|.
TGTGCCAGCAGCTTAGGATTTGGGAGCTCCTACGAGCAGTACTTC
CASSLGFGSSYEQYF
>TRBV27|.|TRBJ2-5|TRBD1
TGTGCCAGCACCTCGGGGACAGGGGGCGGTGAGACCCAGTACTTC
CASTSGTGGGETQYF
>TRBV15|.|TRBJ2-3|.
TGTGCCACCAGCAGCCTCCTAGCCTCGGGAGCAGATACGCAGTATTTT
CATSSLLASGADTQYF
>TRBV14|.|TRBJ2-5|.
TGTGCCAGCAGCCAAGGCACCCACAGGGAAGAGACCCAGTACTTC
CASSQGTHREETQYF
>TRBV28|.|TRBJ2-7|.
TGTGCCAGCACCTCGGGACTCGCCTACGAGCAGTACTTC
CASTSGLAYEQYF
>TRBV7-8|.|TRBJ2-3|TRBD2
TGTGCCAGCAGCTTGAGGACTAGCGGGAGTTCGACAGATACGCAGTATTTT
CASSLRTSGSSTDTQYF
>TRBV5-5|.|TRBJ2-1|TRBD1
TGTGCCAGCAGGGATGGACAGGGGATAATGAATGAGCAGTTCTTC
CASRDGQGIMNEQFF
>TRBV6-5|.|TRBJ1-1|.
TGTGCCAGCAGTTACTCGACGGGTGAAGCTTTCTTT
CASSYSTGEAFF
>TRBV30|.|TRBJ1-4|TRBD1
TGTGCCTGCCCGGGACAGGGGTATGAAAAACTGTTTTTT
CACPGQGYEKLFF
>TRBV10-3|once|TRBJ2-7|TRBD2
TGTGCCATCAGTGATTTGGCTAGCGGGACCTCCTACGAGCAGTACTTC
CAISDLASGTSYEQYF
>TRBV7-2|.|TRBJ2-7|.
TGTGCCAGCAGCTTAGGGGGGACTTACGAGCAGTACTTC
CASSLGGTYEQYF
>TRBV29-1|.|TRBJ2-3|.
TGCAGCGGGGGGGAGTTCACAGATACGCAGTATTTT
CSGGEFTDTQYF
>TRBV7-8|.|TRBJ2-3|.
TGTGCCAGCAGCTTAGTACTAGGTGGCACAGATACGCAGTATTTT
CASSLVLGGTDTQYF
>TRBV4-1|.|TRBJ1-4|.
TGCGCCAGCAGCCAAGATGCCGGCAGGGAGGTACTGTTTTTT
CASSQDAGREVLFF
>TRBV9|.|TRBJ2-7|TRBD2
TGTGCCAGCAGCCCTCGCGTCGCGGGGGGCTTCTTCGAGCAGTACTTC
CASSPRVAGGFFEQYF
>TRBV5-1|.|TRBJ2-1|TRBD2
TGCGCCAGCAGCTTAGGACTAGCGGGGGGATACAATGAGCAGTTCTTC
CASSLGLAGGYNEQFF
>TRBV5-6|few|TRBJ2-1|TRBD2
TGTGCCAGCTCTCAGGGACTAGTCTACAATGAGCAGTTCTTC
CASSQGLVYNEQFF
>TRBV7-2|.|TRBJ2-2|.
TGTGCCAGCAGCTTAGTTCCGGGGAACACCGGGGAGCTGTTTTTT
CASSLVPGNTGELFF
>TRBV7-6|.|TRBJ2-2|.
TGTGCCAGCAGCTTCCTCAGGGACACCGGGGAGCTGTTTTTT
CASSFLRDTGELFF
>TRBV6-6|.|TRBJ2-7|.
TGTGCCAGCAGTTGGGGCAGGGGCTACTACGAGCAGTACTTC
CASSWGRGYYEQYF
>TRBV6-5|.|TRBJ2-7|.
TGTGCCAGCAGTTACGTTAAGGGGTACCACGAGCAGTACTTC
CASSYVKGYHEQYF
>TRBV28|few|TRBJ2-1|TRBD1
TGTGCCAGCAGAGACCGGGACAGGGGGAATGAGCAGTTCTTC
CASRDRDRGNEQFF
>TRBV30|.|TRBJ1-2|TRBD1
TGTGCCTGGGGGACAGGAGGGGGCTACACCTTC
CAWGTGGGYTF
>TRBV7-8|.|TRBJ1-1|TRBD1
TGTGCCAGCAGCTTGACAGGGACTAACACTGAAGCTTTCTTT
CASSLTGTNTEAFF
>TRBV6-6|once|TRBJ2-1|TRBD2
TGTGCCAGTTCGGTCGGCGGGGGTTATTACAATGAGCAGTTCTTC
CASSVGGGYYNEQFF
>TRBV15|.|TRBJ1-1|.
TGTGCCACCAGCAGAGGCGACATGAACACTGAAGCTTTCTTT
CATSRGDMNTEAFF
>TRBV6-1|.|TRBJ1-1|.
TGTGCCAGCATTAGTTCCCTTGAAGCTTTCTTT
CASISSLEAFF
>TRBV6-1|.|TRBJ2-1|.
TGTGCCAGCAGGTCAAATGAGCAGTTCTTC
CASRSNEQFF
>TRBV13|.|TRBJ2-7|TRBD1
TGTGCCAGCAGCTTACCGGACAGGGGTTGGGAGCAGTACTTC
CASSLPDRGWEQYF
>TRBV27|.|TRBJ2-7|.
TGTGCCAGCAGTTTTGCCCCCGGGGGTCTGCACTTC
CASSFAPGGLHF
>TRBV7-6|.|TRBJ2-1|TRBD2
TGTGCCAGCAGCTTTATGGGCGGGAGGGCTTTCGATTTCTTC
CASSFMGGRAFDFF
>TRBV11-2|.|TRBJ1-5|.
TGTGCCAGCAGCTTAGATGGTGGGGGGAATCAGCCCCAGCATTTT
CASSLDGGGNQPQHF
>TRBV19|.|TRBJ2-3|.
TGTGCCAGTAGTAGGGGACTGAGCGGCACAGATACGCAGTATTTT
CASSRGLSGTDTQYF
>TRBV11-2|.|TRBJ1-4|.
TGTGCCAGCAGCTTCCGGGGATCTAATGAAAAACTGTTTTTT
CASSFRGSNEKLFF
>TRBV19|.|TRBJ2-1|TRBD1
TGTGCCAGTAGTCAAACAGGGGGCGGGAATGAGCAGTTCTTC
CASSQTGGGNEQFF
>TRBV4-2|.|TRBJ1-3|.
TGTGCCAGCAAAACCCAGGGAAACACCATATATTTT
CASKTQGNTIYF
>TRBV5-1|.|TRBJ2-7|TRBD2
TGCGCCAGCAGCCCCGGGACTAGCGGGAGGGCCTACGAGCAGTACTTC
CASSPGTSGRAYEQYF
>TRBV7-9|.|TRBJ2-2|.
TGTGCCAGCAGCCCCGGGACAACCAACACCGGGGAGCTGTTTTTT
CASSPGTTNTGELFF
>TRBV27|few|TRBJ2-7|TRBD2
TGTGCCAGCAGTTGGGGGGCTGGACTAGCGGGAGGACAGTACTTC
CASSWGAGLAGGQYF
>TRBV21-1|once|TRBJ1-5|.
TGTGCCAGCAGCAAAGTATCTTTAGGGACACAGTATCAGCCCCAGCATTTT
CASSKVSLGTQYQPQHF
>TRBV29-1|once|TRBJ2-3|TRBD2
TGCAGCGTTGTTCTAGCGGGGATAAGCACAGATACGCAGTATTTT
CSVVLAGISTDTQYF
>TRBV7-2|.|TRBJ2-3|.
TGTGCCAGCACCCACGACAGGACTAGCACAGATACGCAGTATTTT
CASTHDRTSTDTQYF